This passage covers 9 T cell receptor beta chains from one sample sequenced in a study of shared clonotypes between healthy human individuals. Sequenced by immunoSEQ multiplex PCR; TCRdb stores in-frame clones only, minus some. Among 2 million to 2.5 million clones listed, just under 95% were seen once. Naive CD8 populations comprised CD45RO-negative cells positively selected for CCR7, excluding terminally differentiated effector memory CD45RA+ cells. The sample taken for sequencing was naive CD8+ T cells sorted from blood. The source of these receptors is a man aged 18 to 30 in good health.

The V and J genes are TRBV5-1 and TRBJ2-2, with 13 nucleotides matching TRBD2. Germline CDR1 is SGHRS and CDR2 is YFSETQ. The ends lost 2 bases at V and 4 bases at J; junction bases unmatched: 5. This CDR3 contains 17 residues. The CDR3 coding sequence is TGCGCCAGCAGCTTTGGACTAGCGGGAGTTATCACCGGGGAGCTGTTTTTT. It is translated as CASSFGLAGVITGELFF.

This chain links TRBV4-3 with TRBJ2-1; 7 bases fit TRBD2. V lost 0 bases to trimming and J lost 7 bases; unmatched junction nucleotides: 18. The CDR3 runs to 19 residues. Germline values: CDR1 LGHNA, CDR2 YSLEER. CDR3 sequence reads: CASSQEGPSVSGPLNEQFF. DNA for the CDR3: TGCGCCAGCAGCCAAGAGGGGCCTAGCGTTAGCGGGCCCCTAAATGAGCAGTTCTTC.

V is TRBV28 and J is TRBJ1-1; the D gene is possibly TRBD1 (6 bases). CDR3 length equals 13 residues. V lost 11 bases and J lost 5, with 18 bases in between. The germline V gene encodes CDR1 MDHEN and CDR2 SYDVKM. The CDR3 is CAGRGRGITEAFF. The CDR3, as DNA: TGTGCCGGTCGGGGCAGGGGAATTACTGAAGCTTTCTTT.

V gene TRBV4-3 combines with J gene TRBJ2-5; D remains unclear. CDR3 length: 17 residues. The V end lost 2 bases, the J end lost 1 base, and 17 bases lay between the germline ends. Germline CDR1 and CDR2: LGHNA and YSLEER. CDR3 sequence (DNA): TGCGCCAGCAGCCAAATTTTCGACTTCCAAGGCCAAGAGACCCAGTACTTC. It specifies CASSQIFDFQGQETQYF.

The CDR3 reads CAIRSGTSGYNEQFF. CDR3 DNA: TGTGCCATCAGGTCCGGGACTAGCGGTTACAATGAGCAGTTCTTC. The rearrangement joins TRBV10-3 to TRBJ2-1, with TRBD2 matching 11 bases. The J segment lost 4 bases and the V segment lost 6 bases, leaving 5 bases of the junction unmatched. This CDR3 has 15 residues. The V gene's germline CDR1 is ENHRY and CDR2 SYGVKD.

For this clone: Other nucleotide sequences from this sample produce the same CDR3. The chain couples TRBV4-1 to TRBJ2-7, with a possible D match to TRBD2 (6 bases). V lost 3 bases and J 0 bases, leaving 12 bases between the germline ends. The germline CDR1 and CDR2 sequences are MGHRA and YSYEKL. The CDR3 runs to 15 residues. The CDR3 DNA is TGCGCCAGCAGCCACGTTAGCGGAAGCTCCTACGAGCAGTACTTC. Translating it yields CASSHVSGSSYEQYF.

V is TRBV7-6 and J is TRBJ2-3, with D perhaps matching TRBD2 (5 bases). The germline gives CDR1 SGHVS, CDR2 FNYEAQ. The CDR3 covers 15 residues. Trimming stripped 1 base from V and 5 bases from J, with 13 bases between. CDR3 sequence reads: CASSLGGSPIDTQYF. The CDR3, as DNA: TGTGCCAGCAGCTTAGGTGGGAGCCCCATAGATACGCAGTATTTT.

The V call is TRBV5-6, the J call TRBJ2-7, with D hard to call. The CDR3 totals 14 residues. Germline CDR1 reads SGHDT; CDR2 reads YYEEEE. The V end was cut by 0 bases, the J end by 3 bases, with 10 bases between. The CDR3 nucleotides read TGTGCCAGCAGCTTGGAGATTCAAAGCTACGAGCAGTACTTC. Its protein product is CASSLEIQSYEQYF. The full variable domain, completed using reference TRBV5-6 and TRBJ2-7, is DAGVTQSPTHLIKTRGQQVTLRCSPKSGHDTVSWYQQALGQGPQFIFQYYEEEERQRGNFPDRFSGHQFPNYSSELNVNALLLGDSALYLCASSLEIQSYEQYFGPGTRLTVT.

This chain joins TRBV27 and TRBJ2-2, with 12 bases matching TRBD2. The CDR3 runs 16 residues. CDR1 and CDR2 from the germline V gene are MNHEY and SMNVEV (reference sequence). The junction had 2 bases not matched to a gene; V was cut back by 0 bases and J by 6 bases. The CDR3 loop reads CASSLSLAGGSGELFF. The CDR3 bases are TGTGCCAGCAGTTTATCGCTAGCGGGAGGGTCCGGGGAGCTGTTTTTT.